Described below is a single T cell receptor beta chain sequence and its context. Its specificity is unknown. The source material, RNA transcripts, was used to amplify TCR beta CDR3 regions. The study used the HTBI primer set for a first-round RT-PCR of the TCR CDR3. TCRdb analysed the multiplex PCR reads with MiXCR anew, one entry per CDR3 protein. The sample carries hundreds of thousands of distinct CDR3 sequences, roughly 20% recorded once. This CDR3 is 15 amino acids long. Germline lookup yields CDR1 WNHNN and CDR2 SYGVQD (reference sequence). Trimming cost V 2 bases and J 5 bases, with 15 bases left between them. The data were taken from a study of T cells in Graves' hyperthyroidism and ophthalmopathy. Study overall: Prior to any treatment, at the point of initial diagnosis, peripheral blood was collected. General study points: In the blood, most expanded thyroid clonotypes above 0.001 appeared as well. A 13 V-J signature model discriminated ophthalmopathy versus stable hyperthyroidism.

The source of the PBMCs was approximately 9.5 ml of fresh peripheral blood. The chain combines TRBV10-1 with TRBJ1-2; D may be TRBD1 (6 bases). The sequenced sample was blood. The origin of this receptor is a man between 25 and 39 years old with Graves' ophthalmopathy. Written as DNA, the CDR3 is TGCGCCAGCAGTGAGCCGCCGGGACAAACTTATGGCTACACCTTC. Translating gives CASSEPPGQTYGYTF.